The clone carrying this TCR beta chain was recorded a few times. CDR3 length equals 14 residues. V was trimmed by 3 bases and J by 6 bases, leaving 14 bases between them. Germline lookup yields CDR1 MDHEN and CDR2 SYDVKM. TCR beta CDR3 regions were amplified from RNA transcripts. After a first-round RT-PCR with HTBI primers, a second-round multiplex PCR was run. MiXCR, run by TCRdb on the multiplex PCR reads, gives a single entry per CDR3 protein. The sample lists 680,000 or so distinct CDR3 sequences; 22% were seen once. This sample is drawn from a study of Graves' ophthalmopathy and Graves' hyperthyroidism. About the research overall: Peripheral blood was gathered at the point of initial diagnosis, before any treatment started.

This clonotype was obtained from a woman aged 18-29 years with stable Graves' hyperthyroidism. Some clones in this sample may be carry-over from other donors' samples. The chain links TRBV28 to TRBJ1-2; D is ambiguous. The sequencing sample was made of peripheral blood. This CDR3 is CASSFRPGYDGYTF. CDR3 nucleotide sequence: TGTGCCAGCAGTTTCCGGCCGGGGTACGATGGCTACACCTTC.